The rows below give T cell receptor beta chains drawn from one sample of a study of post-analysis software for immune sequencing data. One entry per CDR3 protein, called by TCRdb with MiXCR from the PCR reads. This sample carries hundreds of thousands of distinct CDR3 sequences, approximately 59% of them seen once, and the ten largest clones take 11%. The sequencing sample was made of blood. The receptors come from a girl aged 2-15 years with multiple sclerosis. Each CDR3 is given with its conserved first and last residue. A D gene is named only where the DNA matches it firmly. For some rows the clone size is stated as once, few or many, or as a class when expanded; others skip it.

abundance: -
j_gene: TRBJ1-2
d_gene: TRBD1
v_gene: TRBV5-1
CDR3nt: TGCGCCAGCAGCTTGCCACTCCAGACAGGGGGACATGGCTACACCTTC
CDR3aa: CASSLPLQTGGHGYTF

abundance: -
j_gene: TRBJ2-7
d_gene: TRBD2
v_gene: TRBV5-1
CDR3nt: TGCGCCAGCAGTGTGACTAGCGGAAGCTCCTACGAGCAGTACTTC
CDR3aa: CASSVTSGSSYEQYF

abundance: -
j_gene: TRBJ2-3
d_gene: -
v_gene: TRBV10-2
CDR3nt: TGCGCCACCGCGGCCGAGTCGACTCATACGCAGTATTTT
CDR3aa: CATAAESTHTQYF

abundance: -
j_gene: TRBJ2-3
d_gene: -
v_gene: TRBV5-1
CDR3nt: TGCGCCAGCAGCGGGGGACTCACAGATACGCAGTATTTT
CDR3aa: CASSGGLTDTQYF

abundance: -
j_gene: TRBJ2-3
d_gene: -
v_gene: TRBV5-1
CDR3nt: TGCGCCAGCAGCTCTACTAGTCCTTCGGGTGGAGATACGCAGTATTTT
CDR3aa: CASSSTSPSGGDTQYF

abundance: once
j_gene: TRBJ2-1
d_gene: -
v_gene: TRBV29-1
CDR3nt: TGCAGCGTTGAAGGTGGTGGGGGAAAAGGCGATGAGCAGTTCTTC
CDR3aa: CSVEGGGGKGDEQFF

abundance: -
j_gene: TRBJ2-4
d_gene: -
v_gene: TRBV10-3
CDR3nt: TGTGCCATCAAGGACGCTTCTGACATTCAGTACTTC
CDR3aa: CAIKDASDIQYF

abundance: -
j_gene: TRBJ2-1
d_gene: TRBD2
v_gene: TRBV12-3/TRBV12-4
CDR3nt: TGTGCCAGCAGTTTGGCGGGGGTAGCCTACAATGAGCAGTTCTTC
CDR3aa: CASSLAGVAYNEQFF

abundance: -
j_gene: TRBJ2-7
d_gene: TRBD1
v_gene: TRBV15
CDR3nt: TGTGCCACGGGGACCCGGGACAGCAGCTCCTACGAGCAGTACTTC
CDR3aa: CATGTRDSSSYEQYF

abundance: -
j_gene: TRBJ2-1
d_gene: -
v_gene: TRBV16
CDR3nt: TGTGCCAGCGGCAGGGGGGCCAACAATGAGCAGTTCTTC
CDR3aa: CASGRGANNEQFF

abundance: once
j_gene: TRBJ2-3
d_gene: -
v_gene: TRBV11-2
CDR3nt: TGTGCCAGCAGCTTAGAAGCGAATACAGATACGCAGTATTTT
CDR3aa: CASSLEANTDTQYF

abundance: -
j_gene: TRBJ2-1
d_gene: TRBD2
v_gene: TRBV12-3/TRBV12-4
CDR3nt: TGTGCCAGCAGTTTATACCCAGCGGGGGAACACAATGAGCAGTTCTTC
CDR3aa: CASSLYPAGEHNEQFF

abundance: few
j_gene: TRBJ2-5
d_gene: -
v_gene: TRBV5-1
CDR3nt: TGCGCCAGCAGCTTCGAAGGAGGAGAGACCCAGTACTTC
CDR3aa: CASSFEGGETQYF

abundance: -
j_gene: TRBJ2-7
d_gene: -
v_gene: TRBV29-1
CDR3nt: TGCAGCTCCCTGGTTCCTGGCTCCTACGAGCGGTACTTC
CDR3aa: CSSLVPGSYERYF

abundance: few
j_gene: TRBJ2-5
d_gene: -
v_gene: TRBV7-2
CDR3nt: TGTGCCAGCAGCTTCGCGAGGATCCGTCAAGAGACCCAGTACTTC
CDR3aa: CASSFARIRQETQYF

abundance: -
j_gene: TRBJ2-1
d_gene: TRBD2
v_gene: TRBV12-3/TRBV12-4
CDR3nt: TGTGCCAGCAGTTTTGTGGTGGCGGGGGTGCACCATGAGCAGTTCTTC
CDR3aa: CASSFVVAGVHHEQFF

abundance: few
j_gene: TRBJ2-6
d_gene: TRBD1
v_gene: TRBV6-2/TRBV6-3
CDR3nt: TGTGCCAGCAGTTACGGACAGGGGGTCCTGACTTTC
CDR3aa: CASSYGQGVLTF

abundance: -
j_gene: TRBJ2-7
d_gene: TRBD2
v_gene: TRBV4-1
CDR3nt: TGCGCCAGCAGCCAACTACAGGGACTAGCGGGAGGTCGTTGGTCCTACGAGCAGTACTTC
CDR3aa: CASSQLQGLAGGRWSYEQYF

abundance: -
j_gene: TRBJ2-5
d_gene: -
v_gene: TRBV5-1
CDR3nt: TGCGCCAGCAGCTTGGGGGGAGAGGGTGAGCAGTACTTC
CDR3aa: CASSLGGEGEQYF

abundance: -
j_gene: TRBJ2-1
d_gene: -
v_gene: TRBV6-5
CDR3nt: TGTGCCGGCAGTCCCGAAGTTTACAATGAGCAGTTCTTC
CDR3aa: CAGSPEVYNEQFF

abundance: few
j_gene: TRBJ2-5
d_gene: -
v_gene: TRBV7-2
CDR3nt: TGTGCCAGCAGCTTACTCCAGGGGGGAGAGACCCAGTACTTC
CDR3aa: CASSLLQGGETQYF

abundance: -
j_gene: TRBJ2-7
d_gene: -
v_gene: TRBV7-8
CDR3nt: TGTGCCAGCAGCTTAGGCGGAAGAGGAACCTACGAGCAGTACTTC
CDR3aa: CASSLGGRGTYEQYF

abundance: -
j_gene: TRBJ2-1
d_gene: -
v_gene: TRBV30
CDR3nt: TGTGCCTGGAGCACTAGCACTGAGCAGTTCTTC
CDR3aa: CAWSTSTEQFF

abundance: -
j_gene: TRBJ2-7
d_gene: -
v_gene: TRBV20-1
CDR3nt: TGCAGTGCTAGAAAGGACAGTAGGAGCTCCTACGAGCAGTACTTC
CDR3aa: CSARKDSRSSYEQYF

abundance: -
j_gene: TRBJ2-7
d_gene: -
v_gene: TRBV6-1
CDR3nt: TGTGCCAGCAGTGATCCTCCCGGTACCGGGGGCGAGCAGTACTTC
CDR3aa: CASSDPPGTGGEQYF

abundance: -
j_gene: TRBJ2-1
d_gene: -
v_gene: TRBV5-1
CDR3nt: TGCGCCAGCGGCGGAGGCCTGAACGATGAGCAGTTCTTC
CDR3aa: CASGGGLNDEQFF